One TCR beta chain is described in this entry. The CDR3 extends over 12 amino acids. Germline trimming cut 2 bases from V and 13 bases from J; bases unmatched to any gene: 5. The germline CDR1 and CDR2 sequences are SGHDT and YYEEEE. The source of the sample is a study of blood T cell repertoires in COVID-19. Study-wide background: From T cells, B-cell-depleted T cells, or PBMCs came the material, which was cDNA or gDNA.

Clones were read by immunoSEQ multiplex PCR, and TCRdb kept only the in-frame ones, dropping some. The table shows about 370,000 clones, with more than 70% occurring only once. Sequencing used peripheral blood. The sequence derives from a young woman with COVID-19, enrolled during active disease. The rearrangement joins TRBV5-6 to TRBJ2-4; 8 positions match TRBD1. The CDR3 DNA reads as TGTGCCAGCAGCTTACCCGGGACAGGACAGTACTTC. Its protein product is CASSLPGTGQYF.